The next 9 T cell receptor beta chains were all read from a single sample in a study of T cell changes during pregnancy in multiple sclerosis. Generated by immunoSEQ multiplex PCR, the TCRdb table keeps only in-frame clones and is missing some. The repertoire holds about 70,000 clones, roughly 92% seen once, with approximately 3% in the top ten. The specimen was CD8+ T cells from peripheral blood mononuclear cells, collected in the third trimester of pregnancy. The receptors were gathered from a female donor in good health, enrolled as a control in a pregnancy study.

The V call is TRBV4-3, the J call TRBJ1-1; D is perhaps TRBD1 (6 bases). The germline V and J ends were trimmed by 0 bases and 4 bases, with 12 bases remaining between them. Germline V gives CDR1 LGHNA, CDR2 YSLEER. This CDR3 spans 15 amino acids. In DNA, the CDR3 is TGCGCCAGCAGCCAAGATCTCAGGGGTGGCACTGAAGCTTTCTTT. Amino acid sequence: CASSQDLRGGTEAFF.

The DNA of the CDR3 is TGTGCCAGCAGCCCGGACAGGGGGACTGGAAACACCATATATTTT. It codes for CASSPDRGTGNTIYF. The rearrangement uses TRBV9 and TRBJ1-3, with 10 bases that match TRBD1. CDR1 is SGDLS and CDR2 is YYNGEE in the germline V gene. The V and J ends lost 4 bases and 2 bases, in that order; junction bases with no gene match: 3. The CDR3 consists of 15 residues.

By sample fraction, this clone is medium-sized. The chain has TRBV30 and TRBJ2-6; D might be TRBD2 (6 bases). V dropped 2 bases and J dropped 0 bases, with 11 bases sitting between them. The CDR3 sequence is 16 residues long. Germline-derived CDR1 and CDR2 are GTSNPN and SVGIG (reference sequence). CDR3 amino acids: CAWSNGEVSGANVLTF. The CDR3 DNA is TGTGCCTGGAGTAATGGGGAGGTCTCTGGGGCCAACGTCCTGACTTTC.

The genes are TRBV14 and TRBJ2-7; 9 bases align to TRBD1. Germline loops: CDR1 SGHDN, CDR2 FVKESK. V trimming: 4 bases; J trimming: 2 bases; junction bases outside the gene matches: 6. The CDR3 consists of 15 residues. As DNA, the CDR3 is TGTGCCAGCAGCCTGGACAGGGGATCTCCCTACGAGCAGTACTTC. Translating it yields CASSLDRGSPYEQYF. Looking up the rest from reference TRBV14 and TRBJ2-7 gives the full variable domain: EAGVTQFPSHSVIEKGQTVTLRCDPISGHDNLYWYRRVMGKEIKFLLHFVKESKQDESGMPNNRFLAERTGGTYSTLKVQPAELEDSGVYFCASSLDRGSPYEQYFGPGTRLTVT.

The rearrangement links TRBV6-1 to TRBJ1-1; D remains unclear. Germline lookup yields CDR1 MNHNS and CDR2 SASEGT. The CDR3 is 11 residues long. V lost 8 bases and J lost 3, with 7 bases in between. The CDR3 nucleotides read TGTGCCAGCCGCCTAGACACTGAAGCTTTCTTT. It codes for CASRLDTEAFF.

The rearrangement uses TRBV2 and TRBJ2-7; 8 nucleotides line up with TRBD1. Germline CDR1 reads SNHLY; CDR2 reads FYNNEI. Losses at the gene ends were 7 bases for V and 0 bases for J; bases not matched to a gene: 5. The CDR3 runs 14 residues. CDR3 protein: CASIDRGSSYEQYF. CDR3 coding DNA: TGTGCCAGCATAGACAGGGGAAGCTCCTACGAGCAGTACTTC.

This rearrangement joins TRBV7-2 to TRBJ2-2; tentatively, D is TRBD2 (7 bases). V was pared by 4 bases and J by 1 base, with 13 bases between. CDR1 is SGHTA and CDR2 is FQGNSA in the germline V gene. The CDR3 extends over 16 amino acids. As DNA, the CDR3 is TGTGCCAGCAGCTATGACGGGGGGCAGAACACCGGGGAGCTGTTTTTT. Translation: CASSYDGGQNTGELFF.

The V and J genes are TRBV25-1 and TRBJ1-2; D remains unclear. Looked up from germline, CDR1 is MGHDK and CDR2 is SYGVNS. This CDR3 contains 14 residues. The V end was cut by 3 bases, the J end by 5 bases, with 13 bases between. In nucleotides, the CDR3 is TGTGCCAGCAGTGAGGGAACCGGAGGGTATGGCTACACCTTC. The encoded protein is CASSEGTGGYGYTF.

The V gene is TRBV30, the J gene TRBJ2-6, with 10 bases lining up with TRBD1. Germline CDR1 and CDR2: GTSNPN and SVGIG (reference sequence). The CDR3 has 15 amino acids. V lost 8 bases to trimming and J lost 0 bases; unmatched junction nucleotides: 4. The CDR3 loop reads CAAGQGYSGANVLTF. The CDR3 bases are TGTGCCGCGGGACAGGGGTACTCTGGGGCCAACGTCCTGACTTTC.